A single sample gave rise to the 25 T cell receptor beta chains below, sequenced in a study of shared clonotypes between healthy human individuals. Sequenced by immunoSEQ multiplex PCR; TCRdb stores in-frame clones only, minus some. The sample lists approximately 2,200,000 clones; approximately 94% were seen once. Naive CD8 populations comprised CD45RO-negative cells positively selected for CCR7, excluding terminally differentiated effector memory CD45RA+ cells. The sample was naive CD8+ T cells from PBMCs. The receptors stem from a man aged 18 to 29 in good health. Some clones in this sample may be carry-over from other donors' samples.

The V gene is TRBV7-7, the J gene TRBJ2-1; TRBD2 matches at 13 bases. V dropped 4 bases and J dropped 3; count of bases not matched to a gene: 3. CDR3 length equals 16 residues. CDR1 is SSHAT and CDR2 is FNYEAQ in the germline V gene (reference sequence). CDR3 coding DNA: TGTGCCAGCAGCTCGGGACTAGCGGGACTCTACAATGAGCAGTTCTTC. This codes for CASSSGLAGLYNEQFF.

In DNA form, the CDR3 reads TGTGCCAGCAGGTTACAGGGGAAGGTCACTGAAGCTTTCTTT. Its translation is CASRLQGKVTEAFF. The V call is TRBV5-8, the J call TRBJ1-1; 7 positions match TRBD1. With 5 bases clipped from V and 4 bases from J, the junction kept 8 bases outside the gene matches. The CDR3 extends over 14 amino acids. The germline gives CDR1 SGHTS, CDR2 YDEGEE.

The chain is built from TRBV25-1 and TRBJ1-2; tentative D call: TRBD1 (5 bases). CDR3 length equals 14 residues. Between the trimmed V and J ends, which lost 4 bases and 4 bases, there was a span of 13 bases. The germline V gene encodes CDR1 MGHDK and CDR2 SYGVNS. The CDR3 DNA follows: TGTGCCAGCAGTGGAGCCATGGGGGGCTATGGCTACACCTTC. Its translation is CASSGAMGGYGYTF.

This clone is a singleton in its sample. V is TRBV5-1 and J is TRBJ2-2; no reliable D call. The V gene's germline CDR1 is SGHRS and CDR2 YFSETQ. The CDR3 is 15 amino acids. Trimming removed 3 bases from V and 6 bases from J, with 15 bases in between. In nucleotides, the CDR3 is TGCGCCAGCAGCTCACTCTTCAAGGACCCCGGGGAGCTGTTTTTT. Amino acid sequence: CASSSLFKDPGELFF.

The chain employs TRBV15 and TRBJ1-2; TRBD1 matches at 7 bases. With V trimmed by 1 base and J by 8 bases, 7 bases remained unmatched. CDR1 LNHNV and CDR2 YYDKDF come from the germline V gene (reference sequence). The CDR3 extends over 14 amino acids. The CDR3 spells CATSRVGQGDGYTF. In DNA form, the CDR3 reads TGTGCCACCAGCAGAGTTGGGCAGGGGGACGGCTACACCTTC.

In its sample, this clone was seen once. This CDR3 reads CASSSDTGELFF. The DNA of the CDR3 is TGTGCCAGCAGCTCTGACACCGGGGAGCTGTTTTTT. The V gene is TRBV7-3, the J gene TRBJ2-2; the D is unclear. CDR3 length: 12 residues. Germline V gene lookup returns CDR1 SGHTA and CDR2 FQGTGA. Trimming left V 4 bases short and J 3 bases short, with 3 bases between.

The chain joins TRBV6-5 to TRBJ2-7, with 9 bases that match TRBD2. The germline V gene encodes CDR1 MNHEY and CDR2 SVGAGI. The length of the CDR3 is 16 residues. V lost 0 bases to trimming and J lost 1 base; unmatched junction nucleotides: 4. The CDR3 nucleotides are TGTGCCAGCAGTTACTCTGGGACTAGCCTGTCCTACGAGCAGTACTTC. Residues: CASSYSGTSLSYEQYF.

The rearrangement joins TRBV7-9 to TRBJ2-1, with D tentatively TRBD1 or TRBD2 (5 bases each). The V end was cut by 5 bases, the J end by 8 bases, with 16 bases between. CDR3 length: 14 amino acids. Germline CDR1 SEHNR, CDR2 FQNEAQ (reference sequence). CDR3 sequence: CASSPGRILHEQFF. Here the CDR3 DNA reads TGTGCCAGCAGCCCGGGACGCATACTACATGAGCAGTTCTTC. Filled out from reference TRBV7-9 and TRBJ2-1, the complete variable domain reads DTGVSQNPRHKITKRGQNVTFRCDPISEHNRLYWYRQTLGQGPEFLTYFQNEAQLEKSRLLSDRFSAERPKGSFSTLEIQRTEQGDSAMYLCASSPGRILHEQFFGPGTRLTVL.

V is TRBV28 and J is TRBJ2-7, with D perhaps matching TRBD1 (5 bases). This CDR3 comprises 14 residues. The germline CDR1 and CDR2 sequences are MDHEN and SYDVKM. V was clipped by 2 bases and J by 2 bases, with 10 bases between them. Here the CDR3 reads CASSLVQGPYEQYF. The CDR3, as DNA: TGTGCCAGCAGTTTAGTCCAGGGCCCCTACGAGCAGTACTTC.

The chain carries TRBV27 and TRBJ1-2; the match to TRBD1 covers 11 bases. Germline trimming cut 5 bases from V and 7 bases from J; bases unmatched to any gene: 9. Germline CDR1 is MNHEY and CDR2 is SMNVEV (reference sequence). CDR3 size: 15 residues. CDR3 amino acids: CASSLGTGGGSGYTF. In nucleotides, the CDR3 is TGTGCCAGCAGTCTTGGGACAGGGGGAGGGAGTGGCTACACCTTC.

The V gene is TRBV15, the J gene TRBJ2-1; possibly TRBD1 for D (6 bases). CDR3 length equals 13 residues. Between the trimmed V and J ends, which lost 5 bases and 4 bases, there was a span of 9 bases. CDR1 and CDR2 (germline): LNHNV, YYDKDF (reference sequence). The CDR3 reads CATSGTLYNEQFF. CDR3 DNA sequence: TGTGCCACCAGCGGGACATTGTACAATGAGCAGTTCTTC. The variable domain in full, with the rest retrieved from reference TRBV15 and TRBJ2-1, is DAMVIQNPRYQVTQFGKPVTLSCSQTLNHNVMYWYQQKSSQAPKLLFHYYDKDFNNEADTPDNFQSRRPNTSFCFLDIRSPGLGDTAMYLCATSGTLYNEQFFGPGTRLTVL.

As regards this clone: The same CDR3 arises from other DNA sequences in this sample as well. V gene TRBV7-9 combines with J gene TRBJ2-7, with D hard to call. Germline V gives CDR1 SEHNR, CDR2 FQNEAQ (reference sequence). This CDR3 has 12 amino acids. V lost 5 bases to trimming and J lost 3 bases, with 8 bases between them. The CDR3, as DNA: TGTGCCAGCAGCCTGGCGTTCTACGAGCAGTACTTC. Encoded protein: CASSLAFYEQYF.

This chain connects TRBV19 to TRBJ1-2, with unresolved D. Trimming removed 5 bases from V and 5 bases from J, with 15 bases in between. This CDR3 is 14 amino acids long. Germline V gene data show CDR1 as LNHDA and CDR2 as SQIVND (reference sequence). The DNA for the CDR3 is TGTGCCAGTAGTTCACGGACCCGATCTTATGGCTACACCTTC. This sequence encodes CASSSRTRSYGYTF.

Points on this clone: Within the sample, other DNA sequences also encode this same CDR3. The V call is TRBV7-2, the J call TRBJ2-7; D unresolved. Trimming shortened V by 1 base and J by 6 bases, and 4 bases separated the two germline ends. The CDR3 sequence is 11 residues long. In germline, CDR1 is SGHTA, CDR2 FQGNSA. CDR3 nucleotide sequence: TGTGCCAGCAGCTTAGTTGGCGAGCAGTACTTC. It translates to CASSLVGEQYF.

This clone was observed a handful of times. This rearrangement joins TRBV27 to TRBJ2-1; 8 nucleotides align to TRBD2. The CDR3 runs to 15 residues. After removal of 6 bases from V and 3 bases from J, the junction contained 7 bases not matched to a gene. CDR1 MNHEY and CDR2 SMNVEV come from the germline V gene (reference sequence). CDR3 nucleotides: TGTGCCAGCAGACTAGCGGTCGAGGGCTACAATGAGCAGTTCTTC. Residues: CASRLAVEGYNEQFF.

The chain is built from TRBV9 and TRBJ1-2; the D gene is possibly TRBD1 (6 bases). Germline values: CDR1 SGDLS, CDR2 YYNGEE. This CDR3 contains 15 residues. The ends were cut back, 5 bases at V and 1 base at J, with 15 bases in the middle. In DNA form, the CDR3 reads TGTGCCAGCAGTTTACCCAGGGGCGATAACTATGGCTACACCTTC. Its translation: CASSLPRGDNYGYTF.

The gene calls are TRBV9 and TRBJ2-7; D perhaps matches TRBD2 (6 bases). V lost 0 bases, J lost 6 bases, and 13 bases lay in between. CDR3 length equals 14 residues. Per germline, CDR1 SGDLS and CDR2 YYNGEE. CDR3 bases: TGTGCCAGCAGCGTAGGCCCCCCAGCGGGCGAGCAGTACTTC. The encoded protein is CASSVGPPAGEQYF.

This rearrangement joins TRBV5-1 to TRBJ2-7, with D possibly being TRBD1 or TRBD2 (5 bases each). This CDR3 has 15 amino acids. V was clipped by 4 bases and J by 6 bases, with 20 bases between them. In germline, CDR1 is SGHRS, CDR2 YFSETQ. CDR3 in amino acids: CASSPLEGPVLEQYF. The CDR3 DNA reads TGCGCCAGCAGCCCACTAGAGGGGCCGGTCCTCGAGCAGTACTTC.

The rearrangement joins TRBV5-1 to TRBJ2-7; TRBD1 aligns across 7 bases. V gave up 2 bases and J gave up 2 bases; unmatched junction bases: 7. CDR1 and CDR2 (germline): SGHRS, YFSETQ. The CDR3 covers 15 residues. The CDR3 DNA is TGCGCCAGCAGCTTCAGGGACAGATCCCCCTACGAGCAGTACTTC. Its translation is CASSFRDRSPYEQYF. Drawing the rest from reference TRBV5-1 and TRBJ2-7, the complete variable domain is KAGVTQTPRYLIKTRGQQVTLSCSPISGHRSVSWYQQTPGQGLQFLFEYFSETQRNKGNFPGRFSGRQFSNSRSEMNVSTLELGDSALYLCASSFRDRSPYEQYFGPGTRLTVT.

The CDR3 nucleotides are TGTGCCATGACCTCTGGGGGAGGCACTGAAGCTTTCTTT. Its protein is CAMTSGGGTEAFF. V gene TRBV10-3 combines with J gene TRBJ1-1, with D possibly being TRBD1 (5 bases). The germline V and J ends were trimmed by 9 bases and 4 bases, with 15 bases remaining between them. This CDR3 region has 13 residues. Germline V gives CDR1 ENHRY, CDR2 SYGVKD.

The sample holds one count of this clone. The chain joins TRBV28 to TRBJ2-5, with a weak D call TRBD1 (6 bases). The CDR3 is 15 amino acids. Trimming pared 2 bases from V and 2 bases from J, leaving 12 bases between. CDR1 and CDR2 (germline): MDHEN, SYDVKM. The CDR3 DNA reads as TGTGCCAGCAGTTTACAGGGGTATAGGCAAGAGACCCAGTACTTC. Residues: CASSLQGYRQETQYF.

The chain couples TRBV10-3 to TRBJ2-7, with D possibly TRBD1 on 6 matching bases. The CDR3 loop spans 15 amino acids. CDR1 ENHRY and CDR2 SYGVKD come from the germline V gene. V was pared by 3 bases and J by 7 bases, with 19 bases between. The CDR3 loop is CAISDLDSPRGEQYF. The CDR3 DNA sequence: TGTGCCATCAGTGACCTGGACTCTCCTAGGGGGGAGCAGTACTTC.

The CDR3 is CAIRTSVSYEQYF. In DNA form, the CDR3 reads TGTGCCATCCGGACTAGCGTGTCCTACGAGCAGTACTTC. The chain is built from TRBV7-2 and TRBJ2-7; 9 positions match TRBD2. J gave up 1 base and V 10 bases, and 5 bases lay outside the gene matches. The CDR3 has 13 residues. Germline V gene lookup returns CDR1 SGHTA and CDR2 FQGNSA.

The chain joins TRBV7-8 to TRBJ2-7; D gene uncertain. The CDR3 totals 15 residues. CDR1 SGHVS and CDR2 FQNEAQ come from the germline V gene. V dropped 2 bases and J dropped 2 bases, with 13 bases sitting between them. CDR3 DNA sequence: TGTGCCAGCAGCTTAATCCGGTCGGTCGCCTACGAGCAGTACTTC. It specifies CASSLIRSVAYEQYF.

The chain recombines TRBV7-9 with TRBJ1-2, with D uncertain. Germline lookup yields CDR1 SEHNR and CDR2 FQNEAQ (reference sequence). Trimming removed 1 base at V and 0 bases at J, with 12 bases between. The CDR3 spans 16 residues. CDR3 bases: TGTGCCAGCAGCTTAGGGAGGGCAAATTCTAACTATGGCTACACCTTC. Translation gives CASSLGRANSNYGYTF.